This is a list of T cell receptor beta chains from one sample in a study of T cells in Graves' hyperthyroidism and ophthalmopathy. TCRdb used MiXCR to reprocess the multiplex PCR reads, holding one entry per CDR3 protein. The table has a few hundred thousand distinct CDR3 sequences, about 18% seen once. The specimen sequenced was blood. These receptors were collected from a woman aged 18-29 years with Graves' hyperthyroidism. The conserved cysteine and the conserved F or W are not part of the CDR3 here. The order of the fields is J gene, V gene, CDR3 protein.

>TRBJ2-7|TRBV7-7
ASSLALGVSYEQY
>TRBJ1-5|TRBV2
ASSTQGSNQPQH
>TRBJ1-1|TRBV30
VWGVGKPEAF
>TRBJ2-2|TRBV29-1
SVVRPSDGGELF
>TRBJ2-5|TRBV12-3/TRBV12-4
ASSKPGLQETQY
>TRBJ2-5|TRBV20-1
SARDQGRLGAQY
>TRBJ1-6|TRBV19
ATRRTGQGQSPLH
>TRBJ2-2|TRBV25-1
ASSDLVLAGTGELF
>TRBJ1-1|TRBV12-3/TRBV12-4
ASSRAGHGDTEAF
>TRBJ1-1|TRBV7-9
ASSENREAF
>TRBJ1-2|TRBV11-2
ASSLDLGTDGYT
>TRBJ2-5|TRBV12-3/TRBV12-4
ASRGKEVGEETQY
>TRBJ1-2|TRBV12-3/TRBV12-4
ASSLDSYGYT
>TRBJ2-5|TRBV20-1
SASGGRLGETQY